A selection of T cell receptor beta chains follows, all from one sample in a study of patients and donors after allogeneic stem cell transplantation. TCRdb reprocessed the RT-PCR reads via MiXCR and lists one record per CDR3 protein. The table shows 150,000 to 200,000 distinct CDR3 sequences, with roughly 40% occurring only once. The sequenced sample was blood, either unsorted or a sorted T cell fraction (not recorded which). Receptors were obtained from a human donor who was either an allogeneic HSCT recipient or a stem cell or donor lymphocyte infusion donor (not recorded which). It is not recorded whose cells these are; they may come from a transplant donor. Each CDR3 is given with its conserved first and last residue. The order of the fields is clone size, V gene, J gene, D gene, CDR3 length, CDR3 DNA, CDR3 protein. The D gene is left open where the match is weak. Part of the rows lack a size; the others show once, few, many or a class for expanded clones.

few,TRBV2,TRBJ2-3,-,13,TGTGCCAGCATGGCACTATCCACAGATACGCAGTATTTT,CASMALSTDTQYF
few,TRBV28,TRBJ1-5,-,15,TGTGCCAGCAGTACTAGATGGGGAAGGGACCAGCCCCAGCATTTT,CASSTRWGRDQPQHF
-,TRBV4-3,TRBJ1-1,-,15,TGCGCCAGCAGCCAAGATGATGGGGGTAGCACTGAAGCTTTCTTT,CASSQDDGGSTEAFF
-,TRBV6-6,TRBJ2-3,TRBD1,14,TGTGCCAGCAGTTACGGGACAGGGGTTTGGACGCAGTATTTT,CASSYGTGVWTQYF
-,TRBV20-1,TRBJ1-1,TRBD1,17,TGCAGTGCTACCCCCGTCGGGACAGGGTTTCCCCACACTGAAGCTTTCTTT,CSATPVGTGFPHTEAFF
-,TRBV7-9,TRBJ1-4,-,15,TGTGCCAGCAGCTTAGAAGGGGGGCCTAATGAAAAACTGTTTTTT,CASSLEGGPNEKLFF
few,TRBV12-3/TRBV12-4,TRBJ2-1,TRBD2,13,TGTGCCAGCAGTTTGCTAGCGGGAGGTGAGCAGTTCTTC,CASSLLAGGEQFF
-,TRBV5-4,TRBJ2-7,-,14,TGTGCCAGCAGCCCGGACTTGAAATCCTACGAGCAGTACTTC,CASSPDLKSYEQYF
-,TRBV3-1,TRBJ1-5,-,13,TGTGCCAGCAGCTGGGACGGCCATCAGCCCCAGCATTTT,CASSWDGHQPQHF
-,TRBV5-1,TRBJ1-4,-,15,TGCGCCAGCAGCTTGGAACAGGCCCCGGGTGAAAAACTGTTTTTT,CASSLEQAPGEKLFF
-,TRBV21-1,TRBJ1-2,-,17,TGTGCCAGCAGCAATAACTGGGGACTTAAATGTCCGTATGGCTACACCTTC,CASSNNWGLKCPYGYTF
-,TRBV18,TRBJ1-1,-,16,TGTGCCAGCTCAACGGCAACAGGGAGCGTGAACACTGAAGCTTTCTTT,CASSTATGSVNTEAFF